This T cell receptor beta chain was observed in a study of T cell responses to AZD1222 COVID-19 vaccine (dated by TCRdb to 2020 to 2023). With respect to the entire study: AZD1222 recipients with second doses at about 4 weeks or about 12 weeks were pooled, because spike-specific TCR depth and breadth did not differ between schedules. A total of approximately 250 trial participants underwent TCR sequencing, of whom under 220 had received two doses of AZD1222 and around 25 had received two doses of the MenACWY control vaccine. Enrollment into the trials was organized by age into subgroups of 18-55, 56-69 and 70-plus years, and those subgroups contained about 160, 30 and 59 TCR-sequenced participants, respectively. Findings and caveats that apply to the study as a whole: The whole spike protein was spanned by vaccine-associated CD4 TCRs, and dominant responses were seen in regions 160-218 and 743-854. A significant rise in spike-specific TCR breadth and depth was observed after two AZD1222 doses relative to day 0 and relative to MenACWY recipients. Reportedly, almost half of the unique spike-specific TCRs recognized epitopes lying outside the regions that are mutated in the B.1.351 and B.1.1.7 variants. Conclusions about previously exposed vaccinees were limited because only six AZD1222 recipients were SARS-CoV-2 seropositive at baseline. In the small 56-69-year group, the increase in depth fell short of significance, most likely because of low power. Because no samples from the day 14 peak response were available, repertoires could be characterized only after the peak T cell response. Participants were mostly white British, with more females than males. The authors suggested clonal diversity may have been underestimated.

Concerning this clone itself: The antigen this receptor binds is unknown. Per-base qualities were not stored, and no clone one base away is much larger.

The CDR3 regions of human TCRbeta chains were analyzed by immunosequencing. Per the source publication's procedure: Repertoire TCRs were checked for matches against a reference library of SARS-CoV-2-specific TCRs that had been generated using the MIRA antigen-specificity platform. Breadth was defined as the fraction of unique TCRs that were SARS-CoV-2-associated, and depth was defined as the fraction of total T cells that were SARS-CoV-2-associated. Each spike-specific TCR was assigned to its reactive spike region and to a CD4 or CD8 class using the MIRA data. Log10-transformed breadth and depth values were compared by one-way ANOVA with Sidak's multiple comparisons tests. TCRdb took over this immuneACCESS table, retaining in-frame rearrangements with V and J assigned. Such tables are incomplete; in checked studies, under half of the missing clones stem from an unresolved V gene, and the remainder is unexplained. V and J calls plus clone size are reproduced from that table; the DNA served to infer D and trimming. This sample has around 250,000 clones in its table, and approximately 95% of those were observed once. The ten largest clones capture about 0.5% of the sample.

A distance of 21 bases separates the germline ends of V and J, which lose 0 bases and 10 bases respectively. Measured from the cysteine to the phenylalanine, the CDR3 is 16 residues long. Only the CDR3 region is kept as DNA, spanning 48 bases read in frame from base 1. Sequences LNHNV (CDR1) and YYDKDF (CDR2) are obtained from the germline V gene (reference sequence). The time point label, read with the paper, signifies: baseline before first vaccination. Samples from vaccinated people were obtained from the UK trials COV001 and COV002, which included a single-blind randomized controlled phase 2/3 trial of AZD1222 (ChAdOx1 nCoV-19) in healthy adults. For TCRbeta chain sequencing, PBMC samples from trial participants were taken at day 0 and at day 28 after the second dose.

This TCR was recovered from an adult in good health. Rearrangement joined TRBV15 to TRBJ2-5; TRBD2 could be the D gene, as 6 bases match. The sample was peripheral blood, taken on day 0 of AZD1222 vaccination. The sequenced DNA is TGTGCCACCAGCAGAGATCGGGGGACCCTGATGGATGGCCAGTACTTC. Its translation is CATSRDRGTLMDGQYF.